This TCR beta chain was sequenced in a study of blood T cell repertoires in COVID-19. Study at large: From T cells, B-cell-depleted T cells, or PBMCs came the material, which was cDNA or gDNA.

CDR3 length: 16 amino acids. With 0 bases clipped from V and 4 bases from J, the junction kept 7 bases outside the gene matches. Germline V gene lookup returns CDR1 LGHNA and CDR2 YSLEER. Per the original methods: Amplification from reference gene primers served as the basis for estimated nucleated cell counts. Profiled with immunoSEQ multiplex PCR; TCRdb holds only in-frame clones, not every one. V, J and clone size derive from that table, while D and trimming were established from the DNA sequence. The table shows about 300,000 clones, with about 91% occurring only once. The receptor comes from a woman aged 25 to 39 who had recovered from COVID-19. Specimen: peripheral blood. The rearrangement joins TRBV4-3 to TRBJ1-2; 8 bases are shared with TRBD1. As DNA, the CDR3 is TGCGCCAGCAGCCAAGATAGGACAGGGTGGATCTATGGCTACACCTTC. It is translated as CASSQDRTGWIYGYTF.